These 22 T cell receptor beta chains were all obtained from the same sample, sequenced in a study of immune cell composition in non-small cell lung cancer. The repertoire was sequenced with immunoSEQ multiplex PCR; TCRdb's copy has only in-frame clones and lacks some. The profile shows over 12,000 clones, 69% of them singletons. Material: lung tumor tissue. These TCRs come from a human donor with non-small cell lung cancer.

The rearrangement uses TRBV4-3 and TRBJ2-7, with 7 bases fitting TRBD1. The CDR3 length is 18 residues. The V and J ends lost 0 bases and 1 base, in that order; junction bases with no gene match: 12. CDR1 and CDR2 from the germline V gene are LGHNA and YSLEER. The CDR3 nucleotides are TGCGCCAGCAGCCAAGATCGATCGGGACAGTCTATTTCCTACGAGCAGTACTTC. Translating gives CASSQDRSGQSISYEQYF.

The chain carries TRBV19 and TRBJ2-5; the match to TRBD2 covers 10 bases. V was pared by 3 bases and J by 4 bases, with 5 bases of the junction left unmatched. Germline V gene sequence: CDR1 LNHDA, CDR2 SQIVND (reference sequence). This CDR3 is 15 amino acids long. The DNA for the CDR3 is TGTGCCAGTAGTATTATGGTAGCGGGGGGAGAGACCCAGTACTTC. This encodes CASSIMVAGGETQYF.

Only a few counts were recorded for this clone. The J gene is TRBJ1-5, the V gene TRBV2; a possible D gene is TRBD1 (5 bases). In germline, CDR1 is SNHLY, CDR2 FYNNEI. The CDR3 consists of 14 residues. Trimming took 6 bases from V and 0 from J, leaving 9 bases between them. The CDR3 sequence is CASRAGLSNQPQHF. The CDR3 DNA follows: TGTGCCAGCAGGGCGGGACTTAGCAATCAGCCCCAGCATTTT.

The V and J genes are TRBV7-8 and TRBJ2-3, with D perhaps matching TRBD2 (5 bases). The germline CDR1 and CDR2 sequences are SGHVS and FQNEAQ. Trimming took 5 bases from V and 4 from J, leaving 10 bases between them. The length of the CDR3 is 13 residues. The CDR3: CASSRGPSDTQYF. As DNA, the CDR3 is TGTGCCAGCAGCCGCGGGCCTTCAGATACGCAGTATTTT.

V and J are TRBV10-2 and TRBJ2-1, with 8 bases matching TRBD2. CDR1 and CDR2 from the germline V gene are WSHSY and SAAADI. J gave up 12 bases and V 6 bases, and 13 bases lay outside the gene matches. This CDR3 region has 14 residues. The CDR3 DNA is TGCGCCAGCAGACCCTTAGCGGGGAGGCCCGGGCAGTTCTTC. It translates to CASRPLAGRPGQFF.

This clone came up once. This chain joins TRBV5-6 and TRBJ1-4; no definite D call. CDR1 SGHDT and CDR2 YYEEEE come from the germline V gene. CDR3 length equals 14 residues. Trimming shortened V by 2 bases and J by 5 bases, and 10 bases separated the two germline ends. The DNA for the CDR3 is TGTGCCAGCAGCTTTGGCAGGTCCAATGAAAAACTGTTTTTT. It is translated as CASSFGRSNEKLFF.

This clone has a handful of counts. V gene TRBV7-6 combines with J gene TRBJ1-3; D unclear. Germline V gene lookup returns CDR1 SGHVS and CDR2 FNYEAQ. V was pared by 4 bases and J by 2 bases, with 15 bases between. CDR3 length equals 16 residues. CDR3: CASSSRPGKPGNTIYF. For the CDR3, the DNA is TGTGCCAGCAGCTCCCGACCAGGAAAGCCTGGAAACACCATATATTTT.

The chain has TRBV7-2 and TRBJ2-7; 10 nucleotides align to TRBD2. The CDR3 runs 15 residues. The V segment lost 0 bases and the J segment 2 bases; nucleotides outside the gene matches: 1. The germline CDR1 and CDR2 sequences are SGHTA and FQGNSA. The CDR3 nucleotides read TGTGCCAGCAGCTTAGCGAGCGGGGGGGCCTACGAGCAGTACTTC. It yields the protein CASSLASGGAYEQYF.

The CDR3 DNA reads TGTGCCAGCAGCACGATGACTAGTTTGACAGATACGCAGTATTTT. Translating gives CASSTMTSLTDTQYF. The chain combines TRBV6-6 with TRBJ2-3; TRBD2 might be the D (6 bases). The germline V gene encodes CDR1 MNHNY and CDR2 SVGAGI (reference sequence). CDR3 length: 15 residues. V lost 6 bases to trimming and J lost 3 bases, with 16 bases between them.

This clone was seen only a few times. CDR3 loop: CASREGLFTYGYTF. CDR3 sequence (DNA): TGTGCCAGCCGGGAGGGTTTATTTACCTATGGCTACACCTTC. This chain uses TRBV6-5 with TRBJ1-2; the D is unclear. Germline lookup yields CDR1 MNHEY and CDR2 SVGAGI. V was clipped by 8 bases and J by 4 bases, with 17 bases between them. There are 14 residues in the CDR3.

The chain links TRBV6-5 to TRBJ1-5; a weak D match, TRBD1 (5 bases). This CDR3 has 13 residues. The V end was cut by 8 bases, the J end by 7 bases, with 15 bases between. Germline loops: CDR1 MNHEY, CDR2 SVGAGI. This CDR3 is CASPPGGEQPQHF. Written as DNA, the CDR3 is TGTGCCAGCCCCCCGGGGGGGGAACAGCCCCAGCATTTT.

CDR3 residues: CASSAGAYNEQFF. DNA of the CDR3: TGTGCCAGCAGCGCCGGGGCCTACAATGAGCAGTTCTTC. The chain uses TRBV7-3 and TRBJ2-1; TRBD2 might be the D (5 bases). Per the germline V gene, CDR1 is SGHTA and CDR2 is FQGTGA. V was cut by 5 bases and J by 2 bases, with 7 bases left in between. CDR3 size: 13 residues.

V usage is TRBV5-6 and J usage is TRBJ1-3, with no clear D. Per germline, CDR1 SGHDT and CDR2 YYEEEE. V dropped 2 bases and J dropped 0 bases, with 9 bases sitting between them. The CDR3 is made up of 15 amino acids. CDR3 DNA sequence: TGTGCCAGCAGCTTCCGAGGGAGCTCTGGAAACACCATATATTTT. Protein product: CASSFRGSSGNTIYF.

The chain is built from TRBV19 and TRBJ1-5, with TRBD1 matching over 7 bases. Germline V CDR1 and CDR2: LNHDA, SQIVND (reference sequence). The CDR3 covers 14 residues. The ends lost 4 bases at V and 7 bases at J; junction bases unmatched: 7. CDR3 sequence: CASSTRDRRQPQHF. The CDR3 bases are TGTGCCAGTAGTACCCGGGACAGAAGACAGCCCCAGCATTTT.

This clone has more than one count but fewer than ten. V usage is TRBV5-1 and J usage is TRBJ2-3; 11 bases align to TRBD2. The trim removed 1 base at V and 5 bases at J, leaving 9 bases unmatched. The germline CDR1 and CDR2 sequences are SGHRS and YFSETQ. CDR3 size: 17 residues. The CDR3 here is CASSLSLLAGGEDTQYF. Written as DNA, the CDR3 is TGCGCCAGCAGCTTGTCTCTCCTAGCGGGGGGTGAAGATACGCAGTATTTT.

The chain links TRBV6-5 to TRBJ1-2; D is ambiguous. V lost 8 bases and J lost 4, with 11 bases in between. The germline gives CDR1 MNHEY, CDR2 SVGAGI. The CDR3 runs 12 residues. The CDR3 sequence: CASGRAVYGYTF. The DNA for the CDR3 is TGTGCCAGCGGGAGGGCAGTCTATGGCTACACCTTC.

The V gene is TRBV7-2, the J gene TRBJ2-2; 7 positions match TRBD2. The V gene's germline CDR1 is SGHTA and CDR2 FQGNSA. V shed 0 bases, J shed 6 bases, and the junction held 4 bases outside the gene matches. The CDR3 runs 15 residues. DNA for the CDR3: TGTGCCAGCAGCTTAGCGGGGGGGAGGTCCGGGGAGCTGTTTTTT. This codes for CASSLAGGRSGELFF.

The chain couples TRBV5-8 to TRBJ1-2; D is possibly TRBD1 (5 bases). The CDR3 is made up of 15 amino acids. Trimming took 4 bases from V and 0 from J, leaving 13 bases between them. CDR1 and CDR2 from the germline V gene are SGHTS and YDEGEE. CDR3 DNA sequence: TGTGCCAGCAGCCCCTTTTGGGGGGCTAACTATGGCTACACCTTC. Translated, it gives CASSPFWGANYGYTF.

V gene TRBV10-3 combines with J gene TRBJ2-1; 13 positions match TRBD2. Germline CDR1 reads ENHRY; CDR2 reads SYGVKD. There are 16 residues in the CDR3. Trimming at V came to 6 bases and at J to 5 bases, leaving 7 bases not matched to a gene. DNA for the CDR3: TGTGCCATCAGCCGACTCACTAGCGGGGGGGACAATGAGCAGTTCTTC. Its translation is CAISRLTSGGDNEQFF.

The chain has TRBV10-1 and TRBJ1-1, with 8 bases lining up with TRBD1. Trimming took 5 bases from V and 3 from J; bases not matched to a gene: 5. The CDR3 is 14 amino acids. CDR1 WNHNN and CDR2 SYGVQD come from the germline V gene (reference sequence). The CDR3 sequence is CASSQGAGYTEAFF. CDR3 nucleotides: TGCGCCAGCAGTCAGGGGGCCGGTTACACTGAAGCTTTCTTT.

The chain combines TRBV5-1 with TRBJ2-2; 9 positions agree with TRBD2. V trimming: 2 bases; J trimming: 5 bases; junction bases outside the gene matches: 4. This CDR3 is 15 amino acids long. The germline CDR1 and CDR2 sequences are SGHRS and YFSETQ. The chain's CDR3 is CASSFVAGVTGELFF. The CDR3 DNA sequence: TGCGCCAGCAGCTTCGTAGCGGGGGTAACCGGGGAGCTGTTTTTT.

The chain recombines TRBV7-8 with TRBJ1-5; unclear D gene. The V end was cut by 3 bases, the J end by 5 bases, with 11 bases between. Germline assignment: CDR1 SGHVS and CDR2 FQNEAQ. The CDR3 spans 14 residues. The CDR3, as DNA: TGTGCCAGCAGCTTTGAGGGCCAGTATCAGCCCCAGCATTTT. Protein: CASSFEGQYQPQHF.